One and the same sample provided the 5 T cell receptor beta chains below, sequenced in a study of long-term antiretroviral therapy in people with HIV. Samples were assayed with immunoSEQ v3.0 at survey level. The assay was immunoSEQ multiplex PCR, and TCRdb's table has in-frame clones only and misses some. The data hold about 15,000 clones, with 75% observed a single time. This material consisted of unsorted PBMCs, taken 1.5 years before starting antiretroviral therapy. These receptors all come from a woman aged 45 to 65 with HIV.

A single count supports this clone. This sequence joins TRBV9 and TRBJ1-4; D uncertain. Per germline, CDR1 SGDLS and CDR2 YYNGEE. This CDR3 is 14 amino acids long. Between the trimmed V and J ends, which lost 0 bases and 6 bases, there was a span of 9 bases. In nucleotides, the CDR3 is TGTGCCAGCAGCGTAGCTGAGCCGGATGAAAAACTGTTTTTT. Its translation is CASSVAEPDEKLFF.

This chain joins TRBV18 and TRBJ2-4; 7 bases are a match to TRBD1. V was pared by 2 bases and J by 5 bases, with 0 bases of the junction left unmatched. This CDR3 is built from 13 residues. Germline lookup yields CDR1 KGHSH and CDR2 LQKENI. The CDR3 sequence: CASSPGQENIQYF. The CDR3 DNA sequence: TGTGCCAGCTCACCAGGACAGGAAAACATTCAGTACTTC.

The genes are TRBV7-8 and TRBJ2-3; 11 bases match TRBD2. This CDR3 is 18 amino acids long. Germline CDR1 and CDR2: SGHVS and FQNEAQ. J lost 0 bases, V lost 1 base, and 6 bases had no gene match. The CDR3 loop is CASSLVRLAGSSTDTQYF. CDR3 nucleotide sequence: TGTGCCAGCAGCTTAGTCCGACTAGCGGGGTCTAGCACAGATACGCAGTATTTT.

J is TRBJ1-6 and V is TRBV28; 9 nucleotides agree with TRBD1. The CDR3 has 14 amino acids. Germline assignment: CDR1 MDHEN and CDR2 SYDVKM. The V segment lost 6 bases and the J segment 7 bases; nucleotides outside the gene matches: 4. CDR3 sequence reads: CASRSGTGNSPLHF. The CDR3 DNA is TGTGCCAGCAGGTCCGGGACAGGGAATTCACCCCTCCACTTT.

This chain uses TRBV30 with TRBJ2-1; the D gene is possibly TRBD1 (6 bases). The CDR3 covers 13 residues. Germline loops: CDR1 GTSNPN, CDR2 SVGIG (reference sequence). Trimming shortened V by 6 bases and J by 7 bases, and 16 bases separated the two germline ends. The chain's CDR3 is CACRQVGENEQFF. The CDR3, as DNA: TGTGCCTGTAGACAGGTCGGTGAAAATGAGCAGTTCTTC.